These 25 T cell receptor beta chains originate from one sample sequenced in a study of regulatory T cells in long-lasting Graves disease. Through Arm-PCR of CDR3 regions and iRepertoire HTBI primers, TCR beta libraries were built. One entry per CDR3 protein, called by TCRdb with MiXCR from the multiplex PCR reads. This sample has about 470,000 distinct CDR3 sequences, with 20% to 25% found just once. Documented time point: persistent/refractory GD, antithyroid drugs over 5 years with positive TRAb. Isolated PBMC RNA provided the starting material for the TCR library. The sequences come from peripheral blood mononuclear cells (PBMCs), collected when the disease was refractory, from a patient treated with antithyroid drugs. Receptors were obtained from a female donor with Graves disease.

This clonotype occurred many times. The rearrangement joins TRBV2 to TRBJ1-6; D is uncertain. V was shortened by 11 bases and J by 0 bases, with 14 bases between the two germline ends. This CDR3 has 15 amino acids. Germline V CDR1 and CDR2: SNHLY, FYNNEI. The CDR3 bases are TGTGCCCGTTCGGACTGGAGCTCCTATAATTCACCCCTCCACTTT. This gives the protein CARSDWSSYNSPLHF.

The gene calls are TRBV20-1 and TRBJ2-6; D may be TRBD1 (6 bases). V lost 6 bases to trimming and J lost 0 bases, with 12 bases between them. This CDR3 is built from 15 residues. CDR1 and CDR2 (germline): DFQATT, SNEGSKA (reference sequence). The DNA for the CDR3 is TGCAGTGCCTTCGGACAGCGCTCTGGGGCCAACGTCCTGACTTTC. This codes for CSAFGQRSGANVLTF.

In this sample, this clonotype turned up many times. The CDR3 here is CASSLAPVNTEAFF. The CDR3 bases are TGTGCCAGCAGTTTAGCACCAGTGAACACTGAAGCTTTCTTT. The J gene is TRBJ1-1, the V gene TRBV28; D call uncertain. CDR1 is MDHEN, CDR2 SYDVKM, per germline. The CDR3 is 14 amino acids. Trimming cost V 2 bases and J 0 bases, with 7 bases left between them.

The rearrangement links TRBV5-1 to TRBJ2-5, with D possibly being TRBD2 (7 bases). Germline V gene sequence: CDR1 SGHRS, CDR2 YFSETQ. The CDR3 loop spans 15 amino acids. Between the trimmed V and J ends, which lost 0 bases and 5 bases, there was a span of 14 bases. The CDR3: CASSLVSGGPETQYF. In nucleotides, the CDR3 is TGCGCCAGCAGCTTGGTGTCCGGGGGGCCTGAGACCCAGTACTTC.

This clonotype was found many times. The chain employs TRBV5-1 and TRBJ2-7, with D hard to call. The V gene lost 0 bases and the J gene lost 6 bases, with 13 bases spanning the gap. Germline loops: CDR1 SGHRS, CDR2 YFSETQ. CDR3 length: 14 amino acids. CDR3 DNA: TGCGCCAGCAGCTTGGTGCGGCAGTCTGGCGAGCAGTACTTC. Its translation is CASSLVRQSGEQYF.

The rearrangement uses TRBV18 and TRBJ1-1; D gene unclear. The CDR3 is made up of 15 amino acids. The V end was cut by 2 bases, the J end by 1 base, with 11 bases between. Per the germline V gene, CDR1 is KGHSH and CDR2 is LQKENI. The CDR3 sequence: CASSPAKNWNTEAFF. The CDR3 DNA follows: TGTGCCAGCTCACCAGCGAAAAACTGGAACACTGAAGCTTTCTTT. Complete variable domain (other parts from reference TRBV18 and TRBJ1-1): NAGVMQNPRHLVRRRGQEARLRCSPMKGHSHVYWYRQLPEEGLKFMVYLQKENIIDESGMPKERFSAEFPKEGPSILRIQQVVRGDSAAYFCASSPAKNWNTEAFFGQGTRLTVV.

This clonotype was seen a few times. The V gene is TRBV10-3, the J gene TRBJ2-5, with 7 bases lining up with TRBD1. V dropped 7 bases and J dropped 4; count of bases not matched to a gene: 9. The CDR3 contains 14 residues. CDR1 ENHRY and CDR2 SYGVKD come from the germline V gene. As DNA, the CDR3 is TGTGCCATCACCGACACGACAGGGCGAGAGACCCAGTACTTC. It yields the protein CAITDTTGRETQYF.

This clonotype has a handful of counts. J is TRBJ1-5 and V is TRBV7-2; maybe TRBD1 (5 bases). The germline V gene encodes CDR1 SGHTA and CDR2 FQGNSA. The CDR3 length is 15 residues. V was cut by 5 bases and J by 2 bases, with 13 bases left in between. CDR3 in DNA: TGTGCCAGCAGCCTAGACAGTTATGGCAATCAGCCCCAGCATTTT. Translated, it gives CASSLDSYGNQPQHF. Together with reference TRBV7-2 and TRBJ1-5, the CDR3 gives the full variable domain: GAGVSQSPSNKVTEKGKDVELRCDPISGHTALYWYRQSLGQGLEFLIYFQGNSAPDKSGLPSDRFSAERTGGSVSTLTIQRTQQEDSAVYLCASSLDSYGNQPQHFGDGTRLSIL.

The chain recombines TRBV11-3 with TRBJ2-2, with 7 bases matching TRBD1. Germline V gene data show CDR1 as SGHNT and CDR2 as YENEEA. The CDR3 is 16 amino acids. Losses at the gene ends were 5 bases for V and 0 bases for J; bases not matched to a gene: 6. This CDR3 is CASSPKDRPNTGELFF. The CDR3 DNA follows: TGTGCCAGCAGCCCCAAGGACAGGCCGAACACCGGGGAGCTGTTTTTT.

Turning to this clonotype: A much larger clone is a single base away; this may be a read error. As DNA, the CDR3 is TGTGTCACCGAAATGGGGGGAGATAATTCACCCCTCCACTTT. Translating it yields CVTEMGGDNSPLHF. The J gene is TRBJ1-6, the V gene TRBV15; the D gene is possibly TRBD1 (5 bases). Per the germline V gene, CDR1 is LNHNV and CDR2 is YYDKDF (reference sequence). This CDR3 has 14 residues.

The chain links TRBV5-1 to TRBJ2-7, with 9 bases identical to TRBD1. This CDR3 is 16 amino acids long. Germline V CDR1 and CDR2: SGHRS, YFSETQ. The V and J ends lost 3 bases and 6 bases, in that order; junction bases with no gene match: 13. The CDR3 region is CASSSAPGTGHREQYF. CDR3 DNA: TGCGCCAGCAGCTCGGCTCCCGGGACAGGGCATCGCGAGCAGTACTTC.

This clonotype was recorded many times. The chain recombines TRBV11-2 with TRBJ2-2; no firm D call. Germline CDR1 and CDR2: SGHAT and FQNNGV. The V end lost 5 bases, the J end lost 0 bases, and 13 bases lay between the germline ends. This CDR3 has 16 amino acids. CDR3 sequence (DNA): TGTGCCAGCAGCCCCTTCCCCGACTCGAACACCGGGGAGCTGTTTTTT. This encodes CASSPFPDSNTGELFF.

This clonotype was detected a few times. The chain couples TRBV7-2 to TRBJ1-6; D perhaps matches TRBD1 (6 bases). The CDR3 has 18 residues. V gave up 5 bases and J gave up 2 bases, with 19 bases separating them. CDR1 and CDR2 from the germline V gene are SGHTA and FQGNSA. The CDR3 DNA reads as TGTGCCAGCAGCCCCCACTCGGGCGGGGACACCTATAATTCACCCCTCCACTTT. It specifies CASSPHSGGDTYNSPLHF.

A remark on this clonotype: Compared with germline, one end of the junction differs, possibly owing to a read error. This chain connects TRBV12-5 to TRBJ2-7; 11 positions agree with TRBD2. This CDR3 has 18 amino acids. Germline assignment: CDR1 LGHNT and CDR2 FRNRAP. CDR3 residues: CAGGLVLTGTSGPYGQYF. Here the CDR3 DNA reads TGTGCTGGTGGTTTGGTCCTTACCGGGACTAGCGGCCCCTACGGGCAGTACTTC.

This sequence joins TRBV20-1 and TRBJ1-4; D ambiguous. Trimming cost V 0 bases and J 1 base, with 9 bases left between them. Germline loops: CDR1 DFQATT, CDR2 SNEGSKA (reference sequence). This CDR3 region has 15 residues. CDR3 in amino acids: CSARDGRITNEKLFF. The DNA for the CDR3 is TGCAGTGCTAGAGATGGCCGGATAACTAATGAAAAACTGTTTTTT.

The V call is TRBV19, the J call TRBJ2-7; 8 bases line up with TRBD2. CDR1 is LNHDA, CDR2 SQIVND, per germline (reference sequence). The junction had 4 bases not matched to a gene; V was cut back by 3 bases and J by 0 bases. The CDR3 sequence is 15 residues long. The CDR3 reads CASSISGDPSYEQYF. The CDR3 DNA reads as TGTGCCAGTAGTATTAGCGGGGACCCCTCCTACGAGCAGTACTTC.

This clonotype has a count of ten or more. The rearrangement links TRBV11-1 to TRBJ1-4; tentatively, D is TRBD1 (5 bases). CDR3 length: 15 residues. Per the germline V gene, CDR1 is SGHAT and CDR2 is FQDESV (reference sequence). Trimming cost V 8 bases and J 5 bases, with 18 bases left between them. CDR3 in DNA: TGTGCCAGCTCTCCGTCGGGGACCATAAATGAAAAACTGTTTTTT. It encodes CASSPSGTINEKLFF.

Note on this clonotype: The germline gene is not matched at one end of the junction; a read error may be the cause. The chain has TRBV10-3 and TRBJ1-1, with a possible D match to TRBD1 (5 bases). The CDR3 sequence is 11 residues long. Germline lookup yields CDR1 ENHRY and CDR2 SYGVKD. CDR3 in DNA: TGTGTCATCAGGGAGGGGCCCGTCGCTTTCTTT. This translates into CVIREGPVAFF.

The chain has TRBV6-1 and TRBJ2-5; D is undetermined. Trimming left V 9 bases short and J 0 bases short, with 11 bases between. CDR3 size: 13 residues. Germline loops: CDR1 MNHNS, CDR2 SASEGT. The DNA for the CDR3 is TGTGCCAGTCTACAGCCGGACCAAGAGACCCAGTACTTC. Translation: CASLQPDQETQYF.

This clonotype was observed many times. The chain has TRBV29-1 and TRBJ1-1; D remains ambiguous. Deletions cut 3 bases from V and 10 bases from J, with 18 bases between. Germline CDR1 is SQVTM and CDR2 is ANQGSEA. The CDR3 is 13 residues long. The CDR3 here is CSVDFGSKNGAFF. The CDR3 coding sequence is TGCAGCGTTGACTTCGGGTCGAAGAATGGAGCTTTCTTT.

This clonotype was counted many times. The chain recombines TRBV14 with TRBJ2-2; 11 positions match TRBD2. Germline CDR1 reads SGHDN; CDR2 reads FVKESK. The J segment lost 2 bases and the V segment lost 4 bases, leaving 6 bases of the junction unmatched. The CDR3 spans 17 residues. The DNA for the CDR3 is TGTGCCAGCAGCCCTCTGGGACTAGCGGTCAACACCGGGGAGCTGTTTTTT. Protein sequence: CASSPLGLAVNTGELFF.

This clonotype was seen at least ten times. The V gene is TRBV29-1, the J gene TRBJ1-2; 9 positions agree with TRBD1. V shed 3 bases and J 4 bases; nucleotides not matched to a gene: 6. The CDR3 length is 14 residues. The germline CDR1 and CDR2 sequences are SQVTM and ANQGSEA. The CDR3 bases are TGCAGCGTTGAGGGGACAGGGATTACCTATGGCTACACCTTC. It translates to CSVEGTGITYGYTF.

The sample holds a few counts of this clonotype. This chain connects TRBV25-1 to TRBJ2-6; 7 positions agree with TRBD1. The length of the CDR3 is 13 residues. Germline V gene data show CDR1 as MGHDK and CDR2 as SYGVNS. J lost 11 bases, V lost 5 bases, and 6 bases had no gene match. CDR3 in amino acids: CASSSHRGDVLTF. CDR3 DNA: TGTGCCAGCAGTTCCCACAGGGGAGACGTCCTGACTTTC.

The chain employs TRBV7-9 and TRBJ1-2; the match to TRBD1 covers 8 bases. This CDR3 contains 13 residues. The germline V gene has CDR1 SEHNR and CDR2 FQNEAQ (reference sequence). Unmatched junction bases numbered 7, after V lost 5 bases and J lost 8 bases. The CDR3 here is CASSADRGWGYTF. The DNA for the CDR3 is TGTGCCAGCAGCGCAGACAGGGGTTGGGGCTACACCTTC.

This chain uses TRBV6-1 with TRBJ2-7; 11 positions agree with TRBD2. The V segment lost 8 bases and the J segment 7 bases; nucleotides outside the gene matches: 10. CDR1 and CDR2 (germline): MNHNS, SASEGT. The CDR3 has 14 amino acids. CDR3 coding DNA: TGTGCCAGCGCGCTAGCGGGAGGCAGGAGAGAGCAGTACTTC. This gives the protein CASALAGGRREQYF.